The clone carrying this TCR beta chain was counted many times. Its antigen is unknown. The sample comes from a study of T cells in Graves' hyperthyroidism and ophthalmopathy. Study-level findings and limits: The authors' 13 V-J model separated ophthalmopathy from stable hyperthyroidism. Most thyroid clonotypes that were expanded above 0.001 also turned up in blood.

Using RNA transcripts as the source, TCR beta CDR3 regions were amplified. The HTBI primer set drove a first-round RT-PCR of the TCR CDR3. One entry per CDR3 protein, called by TCRdb with MiXCR from the multiplex PCR reads. In the table there are around 360,000 distinct CDR3 sequences, roughly 15% of which are singletons. After removal of 5 bases from V and 9 bases from J, the junction contained 13 bases not matched to a gene. This CDR3 region has 16 residues. CDR1 and CDR2 from the germline V gene are MDHEN and SYDVKM. V gene TRBV28 combines with J gene TRBJ1-6; 7 bases are a match to TRBD1. The source is a woman aged 55-70 years with Graves' ophthalmopathy. The source material was blood. CDR3 residues: CASSPSGARGSSPLHF. Here the CDR3 DNA reads TGTGCCAGCAGTCCGTCGGGCGCCAGGGGGTCTTCACCCCTCCACTTT.